The 22 T cell receptor beta chains reported below all come from one sample, sequenced in a study of T cell changes during pregnancy in multiple sclerosis. Sequenced by immunoSEQ multiplex PCR; TCRdb stores in-frame clones only, minus some. This table has about 80,000 clones, roughly 91% appearing once. This material consisted of peripheral blood, taken after pregnancy. The receptor set was obtained from a female donor in good health, enrolled as a control in a pregnancy study.

The genes are TRBV6-5 and TRBJ1-2; tentatively, D is TRBD1 (6 bases). CDR3 size: 14 residues. The ends were cut back, 5 bases at V and 0 bases at J, with 10 bases in the middle. CDR1 and CDR2 (germline): MNHEY, SVGAGI. CDR3 loop: CASSRRQANYGYTF. CDR3 DNA sequence: TGTGCCAGCAGTCGTAGACAGGCTAACTATGGCTACACCTTC.

This rearrangement joins TRBV15 to TRBJ1-2; TRBD1 matches at 7 bases. This CDR3 has 15 residues. V shed 3 bases, J shed 4 bases, and the junction held 8 bases outside the gene matches. Germline V lookup: CDR1 LNHNV, CDR2 YYDKDF (reference sequence). This CDR3 is CATSSNRQGGYGYTF. CDR3 DNA sequence: TGTGCCACCAGCAGCAATCGACAGGGTGGCTATGGCTACACCTTC.

This clone has only one observation. V and J are TRBV9 and TRBJ2-1; 7 bases fit TRBD1. V lost 4 bases to trimming and J lost 4 bases; unmatched junction nucleotides: 8. The CDR3 runs to 15 residues. CDR1 is SGDLS, CDR2 YYNGEE, per germline. The chain's CDR3 is CASSSGTATYNEQFF. The CDR3 nucleotides read TGTGCCAGCAGCTCCGGGACAGCAACGTACAATGAGCAGTTCTTC. Full variable domain (remainder filled in from reference TRBV9 and TRBJ2-1): DSGVTQTPKHLITATGQRVTLRCSPRSGDLSVYWYQQSLDQGLQFLIQYYNGEERAKGNILERFSAQQFPDLHSELNLSSLELGDSALYFCASSSGTATYNEQFFGPGTRLTVL.

This chain's CDR3 is CASSVIYEQYF. The CDR3 DNA reads TGTGCCAGCAGTGTAATCTACGAGCAGTACTTC. This chain links TRBV6-1 with TRBJ2-7; D not resolved. The CDR3 runs to 11 residues. V was clipped by 4 bases and J by 3 bases, with 4 bases between them. Looked up from germline, CDR1 is MNHNS and CDR2 is SASEGT.

The chain joins TRBV5-4 to TRBJ2-2, with D tentatively TRBD2 (5 bases). In germline, CDR1 is SGHNT, CDR2 YYREEE (reference sequence). The CDR3 runs 13 residues. Trimming left V 4 bases short and J 5 bases short, with 9 bases between. CDR3 amino acids: CASSRPGTGELFF. CDR3 nucleotide sequence: TGTGCCAGCAGCCGACCGGGGACCGGGGAGCTGTTTTTT.

The rearrangement joins TRBV30 to TRBJ2-5; 10 nucleotides agree with TRBD2. The J call may be wrong; the DNA end is better matched by TRBJ2-7. Germline loops: CDR1 GTSNPN, CDR2 SVGIG (reference sequence). The CDR3 runs 15 residues. The CDR3 spells CAWSRKGLAGVEQYF. In DNA form, the CDR3 reads TGTGCCTGGAGTAGGAAGGGTCTAGCGGGAGTCGAGCAGTACTTC.

The CDR3: CASSPVQGFADTQYF. DNA of the CDR3: TGTGCCAGCTCACCAGTTCAGGGTTTTGCAGATACGCAGTATTTT. The chain is built from TRBV18 and TRBJ2-3; possible D gene TRBD1, 5 bases. The V gene's germline CDR1 is KGHSH and CDR2 LQKENI. The length of the CDR3 is 15 residues. Trimming removed 2 bases at V and 4 bases at J, with 13 bases between.

The CDR3: CATSSSDSSYEQYF. CDR3 coding DNA: TGTGCCACCTCCTCTAGCGACAGCTCCTACGAGCAGTACTTC. The chain links TRBV10-3 to TRBJ2-7, with a tentative D call TRBD2 (6 bases). The CDR3 has 14 residues. Germline assignment: CDR1 ENHRY and CDR2 SYGVKD. V was pared by 10 bases and J by 0 bases, with 16 bases between.

This chain uses TRBV6-1 with TRBJ1-5; tentatively, D is TRBD1 (6 bases). The germline gives CDR1 MNHNS, CDR2 SASEGT. Trimming stripped 8 bases from V and 5 bases from J, with 16 bases between. The CDR3 has 14 residues. DNA of the CDR3: TGTGCCAGCTTCGGCCGGGACAACGATCAGCCCCAGCATTTT. Its protein product is CASFGRDNDQPQHF.

As DNA, the CDR3 is TGTGCCAGCAGTCCCCACTCGACAGGAGACTATGGCTACACCTTC. Translation gives CASSPHSTGDYGYTF. The V and J genes are TRBV28 and TRBJ1-2; weak D call: TRBD1 (6 bases). This CDR3 has 15 residues. V lost 5 bases to trimming and J lost 3 bases, with 16 bases between them. Germline V CDR1 and CDR2: MDHEN, SYDVKM.

This chain uses TRBV2 with TRBJ2-1, with TRBD2 identical over 7 bases. CDR1 SNHLY and CDR2 FYNNEI come from the germline V gene. Trimming at V came to 5 bases and at J to 9 bases, leaving 10 bases not matched to a gene. The CDR3 runs to 14 residues. This CDR3 reads CASSLGTTDGEQFF. The CDR3 bases are TGTGCCAGCAGTTTAGGGACTACTGACGGTGAGCAGTTCTTC. Drawing the rest from reference TRBV2 and TRBJ2-1, the complete variable domain is EPEVTQTPSHQVTQMGQEVILRCVPISNHLYFYWYRQILGQKVEFLVSFYNNEISEKSEIFDDQFSVERPDGSNFTLKIRSTKLEDSAMYFCASSLGTTDGEQFFGPGTRLTVL.

The chain links TRBV29-1 to TRBJ2-3; possibly TRBD2 for D (6 bases). Germline V gene sequence: CDR1 SQVTM, CDR2 ANQGSEA. V lost 4 bases and J 4 bases, leaving 15 bases between the germline ends. The CDR3 has 14 amino acids. The DNA of the CDR3 is TGCAGCGTTGTCTACGGGAGTTGGGCAGATACGCAGTATTTT. This translates into CSVVYGSWADTQYF.

The chain carries TRBV30 and TRBJ1-2; 7 bases are shared with TRBD1. V shed 5 bases, J shed 4 bases, and the junction held 7 bases outside the gene matches. Germline CDR1 reads GTSNPN; CDR2 reads SVGIG (reference sequence). The CDR3 loop spans 13 amino acids. As DNA, the CDR3 is TGTGCCTGGGGGGGACAGAATACCTATGGCTACACCTTC. Protein sequence: CAWGGQNTYGYTF.

This sequence joins TRBV10-3 and TRBJ1-3, with D perhaps TRBD1 (6 bases). The CDR3 is made up of 14 amino acids. V was trimmed by 10 bases and J by 0 bases, leaving 13 bases between them. Germline V gene sequence: CDR1 ENHRY, CDR2 SYGVKD. CDR3 sequence reads: CATETGGSGNTIYF. The CDR3 bases are TGTGCCACCGAGACAGGCGGCTCTGGAAACACCATATATTTT.

This rearrangement joins TRBV30 to TRBJ1-2; 7 bases line up with TRBD1. Germline V gene data show CDR1 as GTSNPN and CDR2 as SVGIG (reference sequence). The CDR3 is 13 residues long. J gave up 7 bases and V 1 base, and 6 bases lay outside the gene matches. This CDR3 is CAWSAAGGGGYTF. The CDR3 DNA reads as TGTGCCTGGAGTGCTGCAGGGGGAGGTGGCTACACCTTC.

The V and J genes are TRBV27 and TRBJ2-1, with D possibly TRBD2 on 6 matching bases. V dropped 6 bases and J dropped 7 bases, with 13 bases sitting between them. The CDR3 is 13 residues long. In germline, CDR1 is MNHEY, CDR2 SMNVEV (reference sequence). This chain's CDR3 is CASSPWDFNEQFF. The CDR3 DNA reads TGTGCCAGCAGCCCTTGGGACTTTAATGAGCAGTTCTTC.

The gene calls are TRBV30 and TRBJ2-7; 10 bases map to TRBD1. Per germline, CDR1 GTSNPN and CDR2 SVGIG (reference sequence). Trimming took 7 bases from V and 2 from J; bases not matched to a gene: 5. This CDR3 contains 13 residues. CDR3 protein: CASTGTGAYEQYF. For the CDR3, the DNA is TGTGCCTCCACCGGGACAGGGGCCTACGAGCAGTACTTC.

The gene calls are TRBV5-1 and TRBJ2-1, with 13 bases identical to TRBD2. Trimming at V came to 2 bases and at J to 3 bases, leaving 5 bases not matched to a gene. In germline, CDR1 is SGHRS, CDR2 YFSETQ. The CDR3 spans 17 residues. The CDR3 DNA sequence: TGCGCCAGCAGCTTCGCAGGACTAGCGGGAGTCTACAATGAGCAGTTCTTC. Residues: CASSFAGLAGVYNEQFF.

The chain carries TRBV30 and TRBJ1-2, with 11 bases aligning to TRBD1. The V and J ends lost 4 bases and 6 bases, in that order; junction bases with no gene match: 4. The CDR3 spans 13 residues. Germline CDR1 and CDR2: GTSNPN and SVGIG (reference sequence). Here the CDR3 DNA reads TGTGCCTGGACCCTGGACAGGGGGCATGGCTACACCTTC. Translation gives CAWTLDRGHGYTF.

The chain links TRBV5-1 to TRBJ1-5; D not resolved. Trimming cost V 0 bases and J 0 bases, with 13 bases left between them. This CDR3 contains 17 residues. The germline V gene encodes CDR1 SGHRS and CDR2 YFSETQ. This chain's CDR3 is CASSLGPRRDSNQPQHF. In DNA form, the CDR3 reads TGCGCCAGCAGCTTGGGCCCTCGACGGGATAGCAATCAGCCCCAGCATTTT.

The chain recombines TRBV19 with TRBJ1-5, with 10 bases fitting TRBD1. The CDR3 extends over 17 amino acids. Per germline, CDR1 LNHDA and CDR2 SQIVND (reference sequence). Trimming cost V 0 bases and J 3 bases; bases outside gene matches: 5. CDR3 residues: CASSIEAGQGINQPQHF. The CDR3 DNA sequence: TGTGCCAGTAGTATAGAGGCGGGACAGGGGATCAATCAGCCCCAGCATTTT.

This chain links TRBV6-1 with TRBJ2-6; 7 bases align to TRBD2. The CDR3 covers 17 residues. From germline, CDR1 is MNHNS and CDR2 SASEGT. V trimming: 2 bases; J trimming: 2 bases; junction bases outside the gene matches: 6. The CDR3 bases are TGTGCCAGCAGTGAATGGGGAGGGTCGGCTGGGGCCAACGTCCTGACTTTC. Translation gives CASSEWGGSAGANVLTF.